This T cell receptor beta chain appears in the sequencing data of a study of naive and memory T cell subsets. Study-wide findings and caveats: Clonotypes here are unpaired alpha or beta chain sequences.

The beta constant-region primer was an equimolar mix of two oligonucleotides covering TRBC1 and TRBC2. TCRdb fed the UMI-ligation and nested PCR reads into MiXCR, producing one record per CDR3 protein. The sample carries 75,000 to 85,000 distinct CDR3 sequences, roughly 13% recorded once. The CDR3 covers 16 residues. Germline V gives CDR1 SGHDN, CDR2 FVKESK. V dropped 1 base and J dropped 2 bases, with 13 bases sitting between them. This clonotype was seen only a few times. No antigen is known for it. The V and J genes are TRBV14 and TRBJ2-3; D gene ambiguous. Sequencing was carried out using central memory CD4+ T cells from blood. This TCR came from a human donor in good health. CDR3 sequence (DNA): TGTGCCAGCAGCCAAGGACGGACCAAATACACAGATACGCAGTATTTT. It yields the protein CASSQGRTKYTDTQYF.